This is a list of T cell receptor beta chains from one sample in a study of blood T cell repertoires in COVID-19. Only in-frame clones appear in the TCRdb table, and some are missing; sequencing was by immunoSEQ multiplex PCR. The data contain about 47,000 clones, 80% to 85% of them singletons. Sample: peripheral blood. Receptors originate from a man in his sixties with active COVID-19. Both conserved end residues are part of each CDR3. A D gene is named only where the DNA matches it firmly. Size values are once, few and many counts, or a class for expanded clones, and some rows have none.

clone_size d_call j_call v_call cdr3_nt cdr3_aa
. TRBD2 TRBJ2-1 TRBV7-9 TGTGCCAGCAGGTGGACCGGGACTAGGCCTCAAAGCTCCTACAATGAGCAGTTCTTC CASRWTGTRPQSSYNEQFF
. . TRBJ1-2 TRBV14 TGTGCCAGCAGCCAAGCCGGGACACTCTATGGCTACACCTTC CASSQAGTLYGYTF
once TRBD1 TRBJ2-7 TRBV5-5 TGTGCCAGCAGCCAGAGACAGGGGCTCTCCTACGAGCAGTACTTC CASSQRQGLSYEQYF
. . TRBJ1-2 TRBV7-9 TGTGCCAGCAGCTTAGATTTGTCAGGGTTAAGTGGCTACACCTTC CASSLDLSGLSGYTF
. . TRBJ1-2 TRBV4-1 TGCGCCAGCAGCCAAGGAGGGAACCGATATGGCTACACCTTC CASSQGGNRYGYTF
. TRBD1 TRBJ1-2 TRBV20-1 TGCAGTGCTAGTAGGGGGCAAGGGAGCTATGGCTACACCTTC CSASRGQGSYGYTF
. . TRBJ2-3 TRBV9 TGTGCCAGCAGCGTAGTGGGGGCCACAGATACGCAGTATTTT CASSVVGATDTQYF
. . TRBJ2-5 TRBV18 TGTGCCAGCTCACCAGGGCTCCAAGAGACCCAGTACTTC CASSPGLQETQYF
once . TRBJ2-1 TRBV7-9 TGTGCCAGCAGCTTTAGTGGGAGGAGAAGGAATGAGCAGTTCTTC CASSFSGRRRNEQFF
. TRBD1 TRBJ2-7 TRBV6-5 TGTGCCAGCAAGACCCCCGGGACAGGGGTCGAGCAGTACTTC CASKTPGTGVEQYF